This T cell receptor (beta chain) was recorded in a study of blood T cell repertoires in COVID-19. Assay: immunoSEQ multiplex PCR; the TCRdb copy retains only in-frame clones and omits some. The repertoire has more than 110,000 clones, 80% to 90% of them found once; the top ten carry more than 4%. This clone was picked up one time. V dropped 8 bases and J dropped 2 bases, with 16 bases sitting between them. Per germline, CDR1 MNHEY and CDR2 SVGAGI. The CDR3 loop spans 14 amino acids. The rearrangement joins TRBV6-5 to TRBJ2-7; tentatively, D is TRBD2 (5 bases). Specimen: peripheral blood. The sequence was collected from a woman aged 40 to 55 with acute or convalescent COVID-19. CDR3 protein: CASSSILGAYEQYF. CDR3 coding DNA: TGTGCCAGCTCTTCTATACTAGGTGCCTACGAGCAGTACTTC.